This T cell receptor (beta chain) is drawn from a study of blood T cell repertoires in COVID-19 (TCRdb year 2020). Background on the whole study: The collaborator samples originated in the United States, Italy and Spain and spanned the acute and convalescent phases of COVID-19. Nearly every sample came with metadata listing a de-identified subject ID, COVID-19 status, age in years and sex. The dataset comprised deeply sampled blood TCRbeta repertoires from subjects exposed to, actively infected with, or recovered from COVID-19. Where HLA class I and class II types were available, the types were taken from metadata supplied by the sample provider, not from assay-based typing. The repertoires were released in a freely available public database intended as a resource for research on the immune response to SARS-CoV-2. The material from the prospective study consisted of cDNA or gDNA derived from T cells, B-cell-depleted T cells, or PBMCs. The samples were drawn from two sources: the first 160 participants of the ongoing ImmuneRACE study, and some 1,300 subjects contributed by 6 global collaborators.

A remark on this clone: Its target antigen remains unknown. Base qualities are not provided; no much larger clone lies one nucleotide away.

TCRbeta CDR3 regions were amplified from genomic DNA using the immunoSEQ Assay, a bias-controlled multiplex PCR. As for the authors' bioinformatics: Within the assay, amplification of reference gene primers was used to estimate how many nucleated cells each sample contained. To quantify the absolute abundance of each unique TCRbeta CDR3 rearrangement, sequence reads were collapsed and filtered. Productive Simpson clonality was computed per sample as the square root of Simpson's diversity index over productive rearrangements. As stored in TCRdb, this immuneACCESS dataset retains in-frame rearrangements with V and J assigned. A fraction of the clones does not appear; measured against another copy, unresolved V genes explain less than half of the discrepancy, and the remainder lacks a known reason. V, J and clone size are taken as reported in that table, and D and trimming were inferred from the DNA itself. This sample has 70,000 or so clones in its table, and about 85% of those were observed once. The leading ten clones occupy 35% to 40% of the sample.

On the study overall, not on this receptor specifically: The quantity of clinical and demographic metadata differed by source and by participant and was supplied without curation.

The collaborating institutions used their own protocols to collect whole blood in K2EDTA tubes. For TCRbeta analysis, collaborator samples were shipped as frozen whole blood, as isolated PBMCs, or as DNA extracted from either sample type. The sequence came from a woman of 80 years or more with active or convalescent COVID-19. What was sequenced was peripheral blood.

The CDR3 in this case is CASSYSGQNNYGYTF. The bases read TGTGCCAGCAGTTACTCGGGACAGAATAACTATGGCTACACCTTC. The sequence joins TRBV6-6 to TRBJ1-2, and 7 junctional nucleotides match TRBD1. Trimming takes 0 bases off V and 1 base off J; junction bases not matched to a gene: 2. CDR1 and CDR2 are drawn from the germline V gene (reference sequence): MNHNY, SVGAGI. Including cysteine and phenylalanine, the CDR3 has 15 amino acids. Only CDR3 DNA remains: 45 bases, in frame from the first base.